Shown below are 18 T cell receptor beta chains from a single sample sequenced in a study of T cell repertoires in cytomegalovirus infection. A single record per CDR3 protein comes from TCRdb applying MiXCR to the reads. In the table there are about 310,000 distinct CDR3 sequences, 15% to 20% of which are singletons. Material: PBMCs. These receptors all come from a human donor in good health (CMV status not recorded). Some clones in this sample may be carry-over from other donors' samples.

The rearrangement uses TRBV5-1 and TRBJ1-2; a possible D gene is TRBD1 (6 bases). CDR3 length equals 16 residues. V lost 4 bases and J 4 bases, leaving 20 bases between the germline ends. From germline, CDR1 is SGHRS and CDR2 YFSETQ. The chain's CDR3 is CASSTGQPPRGYGYTF. The CDR3 DNA follows: TGCGCCAGCAGCACAGGACAGCCCCCAAGAGGCTATGGCTACACCTTC.

The table lists this clonotype with a few counts. V gene TRBV27 combines with J gene TRBJ1-2; 10 bases agree with TRBD1. CDR3 size: 16 residues. Looked up from germline, CDR1 is MNHEY and CDR2 is SMNVEV (reference sequence). Trimming took 2 bases from V and 4 from J; bases not matched to a gene: 7. The CDR3 nucleotides are TGTGCCAGCAGTTTAAGTGTGGGACAGGGGACCTATGGCTACACCTTC. Its translation: CASSLSVGQGTYGYTF.

This clonotype was found a few times. The V gene is TRBV20-1, the J gene TRBJ1-1; possible D gene TRBD1, 5 bases. This CDR3 has 14 amino acids. V was trimmed by 1 base and J by 1 base, leaving 10 bases between them. Germline CDR1 is DFQATT and CDR2 is SNEGSKA (reference sequence). The CDR3 DNA reads TGCAGTGCTAGAGTCGGGGCAGCGAACACTGAAGCTTTCTTT. Its translation is CSARVGAANTEAFF.

The table lists this clonotype with many counts. This rearrangement joins TRBV7-2 to TRBJ1-5; 8 bases agree with TRBD1. CDR3 length: 17 amino acids. V lost 1 base and J lost 6; bases outside the gene matches: 11. CDR1 is SGHTA and CDR2 is FQGNSA in the germline V gene. The CDR3 DNA reads TGTGCCAGCAGCTTAGGGGACAGGTCAACAGCCGGTCAGCCCCAGCATTTT. This encodes CASSLGDRSTAGQPQHF. Based on the CDR3 plus reference TRBV7-2 and TRBJ1-5, the full variable domain is GAGVSQSPSNKVTEKGKDVELRCDPISGHTALYWYRQSLGQGLEFLIYFQGNSAPDKSGLPSDRFSAERTGGSVSTLTIQRTQQEDSAVYLCASSLGDRSTAGQPQHFGDGTRLSIL.

The table lists this clonotype with a few counts. The chain joins TRBV3-1 to TRBJ1-5; D unresolved. Germline CDR1 reads LGHDT; CDR2 reads YNNKEL (reference sequence). This CDR3 is 13 amino acids long. Deletions cut 2 bases from V and 5 bases from J, with 7 bases between. The CDR3 here is CASSQSRDQPQHF. DNA for the CDR3: TGTGCCAGCAGCCAAAGCCGGGATCAGCCCCAGCATTTT. Combining the CDR3 with reference TRBV3-1 and TRBJ1-5 gives the whole variable domain DTAVSQTPKYLVTQMGNDKSIKCEQNLGHDTMYWYKQDSKKFLKIMFSYNNKELIINETVPNRFSPKSPDKAHLNLHINSLELGDSAVYFCASSQSRDQPQHFGDGTRLSIL.

The V and J genes are TRBV20-1 and TRBJ2-5, with D unresolved. V was pared by 0 bases and J by 5 bases, with 4 bases between. Germline assignment: CDR1 DFQATT and CDR2 SNEGSKA (reference sequence). CDR3 length: 11 amino acids. CDR3 DNA sequence: TGCAGTGCTAGAGAACGCGAGACCCAGTACTTC. Translation: CSARERETQYF.

In its sample, this clonotype was seen many times. The chain employs TRBV7-2 and TRBJ2-2; TRBD2 is a possible D gene (6 bases). Germline lookup yields CDR1 SGHTA and CDR2 FQGNSA. Trimming stripped 10 bases from V and 4 bases from J, with 16 bases between. This CDR3 is built from 14 residues. CDR3 nucleotide sequence: TGTGCCATTCGACGGGGGATACTCACCGGGGAGCTGTTTTTT. It encodes CAIRRGILTGELFF.

The CDR3 sequence is CSARDNSAIYEQYF. The DNA for the CDR3 is TGCAGTGCTAGAGACAACAGTGCCATCTACGAGCAGTACTTC. The genes are TRBV20-1 and TRBJ2-7; D is undetermined. CDR1 and CDR2 from the germline V gene are DFQATT and SNEGSKA (reference sequence). Trimming removed 0 bases from V and 3 bases from J, with 12 bases in between. The CDR3 length is 14 residues.

This clonotype showed up just a few times. The rearrangement links TRBV5-4 to TRBJ1-1, with D possibly matching TRBD1 (6 bases). The germline V gene encodes CDR1 SGHNT and CDR2 YYREEE (reference sequence). CDR3 length equals 15 residues. Between the trimmed V and J ends, which lost 4 bases and 0 bases, there was a span of 13 bases. The CDR3 loop is CASSRDTLMNTEAFF. In DNA form, the CDR3 reads TGTGCCAGCAGCCGGGACACCCTCATGAACACTGAAGCTTTCTTT.

This clonotype was picked up a small number of times. V is TRBV28 and J is TRBJ1-2; TRBD1 aligns across 9 bases. This CDR3 comprises 16 residues. Germline loops: CDR1 MDHEN, CDR2 SYDVKM. V was pared by 10 bases and J by 3 bases, with 15 bases of the junction left unmatched. This CDR3 is CATVPGQGRRDYGYTF. DNA of the CDR3: TGTGCCACCGTTCCGGGACAGGGAAGACGCGACTATGGCTACACCTTC.

CDR3 in amino acids: CASGQTGTKGYTF. CDR3 bases: TGTGCCAGCGGACAGACCGGGACGAAAGGCTACACCTTC. This chain uses TRBV28 with TRBJ1-2; weak D call: TRBD1 (6 bases). CDR3 length: 13 residues. Trimming cost V 8 bases and J 8 bases, with 18 bases left between them. Germline V lookup: CDR1 MDHEN, CDR2 SYDVKM.

This clonotype was recorded at least ten times. The chain uses TRBV7-2 and TRBJ1-4; 7 bases are a match to TRBD1. Germline CDR1 and CDR2: SGHTA and FQGNSA. V shed 5 bases and J 6 bases; nucleotides not matched to a gene: 9. The CDR3 runs 15 residues. For the CDR3, the DNA is TGTGCCAGCAGCATAGGAAGACAGGGCCATGAAAAACTGTTTTTT. Its translation is CASSIGRQGHEKLFF. Drawing the rest from reference TRBV7-2 and TRBJ1-4, the complete variable domain is GAGVSQSPSNKVTEKGKDVELRCDPISGHTALYWYRQSLGQGLEFLIYFQGNSAPDKSGLPSDRFSAERTGGSVSTLTIQRTQQEDSAVYLCASSIGRQGHEKLFFGSGTQLSVL.

This clonotype was counted between two and nine times. The chain couples TRBV6-1 to TRBJ2-1; 13 bases line up with TRBD2. V was pared by 6 bases and J by 2 bases, with 4 bases of the junction left unmatched. CDR1 MNHNS and CDR2 SASEGT come from the germline V gene. CDR3 size: 16 residues. The CDR3 coding sequence is TGTGCCAGCAGAACCGGGACTAGCGGGACCTACAATGAGCAGTTCTTC. The encoded protein is CASRTGTSGTYNEQFF.

In this sample, this clonotype turned up many times. The rearrangement links TRBV7-9 to TRBJ1-1; D not certain. This CDR3 has 21 amino acids. CDR1 is SEHNR and CDR2 is FQNEAQ in the germline V gene (reference sequence). V dropped 5 bases and J dropped 4 bases, with 35 bases sitting between them. CDR3 loop: CASSKTRVITQHNRGSTEAFF. In DNA, the CDR3 is TGTGCCAGCAGCAAAACCCGGGTCATCACTCAGCATAACCGCGGGAGCACTGAAGCTTTCTTT.

The V and J genes are TRBV25-1 and TRBJ1-3; no reliable D call. With 1 base removed from V and 4 bases from J, the gap between germline ends came to 17 bases. Germline lookup yields CDR1 MGHDK and CDR2 SYGVNS. CDR3 size: 17 residues. CDR3 protein: CASSELMSDRPGNTIYF. The CDR3 nucleotides are TGTGCCAGCAGTGAATTGATGTCGGATCGGCCCGGAAACACCATATATTTT.

This clonotype showed up just a few times. The genes are TRBV12-5 and TRBJ2-1; TRBD2 matches 10 bases. With V trimmed by 5 bases and J by 6 bases, 13 bases remained unmatched. The length of the CDR3 is 17 residues. Germline values: CDR1 LGHNT, CDR2 FRNRAP. The CDR3 loop reads CASGLPSTSGESNEQFF. CDR3 nucleotide sequence: TGTGCTAGTGGTCTCCCGTCAACTAGCGGGGAGTCCAATGAGCAGTTCTTC. Combining the CDR3 with reference TRBV12-5 and TRBJ2-1 gives the whole variable domain DARVTQTPRHKVTEMGQEVTMRCQPILGHNTVFWYRQTMMQGLELLAYFRNRAPLDDSGMPKDRFSAEMPDATLATLKIQPSEPRDSAVYFCASGLPSTSGESNEQFFGPGTRLTVL.

The genes are TRBV20-1 and TRBJ2-5, with D possibly matching TRBD2 (6 bases). V was shortened by 5 bases and J by 5 bases, with 9 bases between the two germline ends. CDR1 and CDR2 (germline): DFQATT, SNEGSKA (reference sequence). This CDR3 is 11 amino acids long. In DNA, the CDR3 is TGCAGTGCTGAGGGGAGGGAGACCCAGTACTTC. This gives the protein CSAEGRETQYF.

V gene TRBV4-1 combines with J gene TRBJ2-3, with 7 bases fitting TRBD2. Germline values: CDR1 MGHRA, CDR2 YSYEKL. There are 17 residues in the CDR3. The V and J ends lost 1 base and 9 bases, in that order; junction bases with no gene match: 16. The CDR3 DNA is TGCGCCAGCAGCCAAGTTAGGTTCCGTAGCCTGGGGGGGACGCAGTATTTT. This sequence encodes CASSQVRFRSLGGTQYF.